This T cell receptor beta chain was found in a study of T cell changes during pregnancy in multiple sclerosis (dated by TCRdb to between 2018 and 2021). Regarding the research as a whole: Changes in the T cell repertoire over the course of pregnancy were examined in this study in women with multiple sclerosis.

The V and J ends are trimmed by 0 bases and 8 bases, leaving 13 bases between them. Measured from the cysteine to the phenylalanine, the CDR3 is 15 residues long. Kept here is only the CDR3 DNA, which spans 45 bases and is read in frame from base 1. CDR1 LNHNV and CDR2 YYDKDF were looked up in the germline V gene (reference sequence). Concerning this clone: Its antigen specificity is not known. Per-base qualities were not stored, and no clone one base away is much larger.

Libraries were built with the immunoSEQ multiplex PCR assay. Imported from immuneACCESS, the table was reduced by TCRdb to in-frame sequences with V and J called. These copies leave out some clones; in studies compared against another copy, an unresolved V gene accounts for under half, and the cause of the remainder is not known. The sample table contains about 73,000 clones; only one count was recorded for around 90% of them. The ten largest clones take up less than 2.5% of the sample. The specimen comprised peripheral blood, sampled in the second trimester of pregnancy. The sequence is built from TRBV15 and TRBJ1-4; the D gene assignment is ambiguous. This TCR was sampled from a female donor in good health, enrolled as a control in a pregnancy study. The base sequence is TGTGCCACCAGCAGAGATTGGGAGGGTGGCGAAAAACTGTTTTTT. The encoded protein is CATSRDWEGGEKLFF.